This T cell receptor beta chain is drawn from a study of T cell responses to AZD1222 COVID-19 vaccine. Findings of the study overall: Mostly white British, mostly female donors; authors suggested clonal diversity may be underestimated.

Concerning this clone itself: Its antigen is not known.

Repertoires were generated with immunoSEQ multiplex PCR, while TCRdb's copy carries only in-frame clones and drops some. Here the sample spans 130,000 or so clones, approximately 86% being singletons. CDR3 length: 16 residues. Germline V gene sequence: CDR1 MNHEY, CDR2 SMNVEV (reference sequence). Germline trimming cut 4 bases from V and 7 bases from J; bases unmatched to any gene: 9. Specimen: peripheral blood, collected on day 0 of AZD1222 vaccination. This TCR was recovered from an adult in good health. The J gene is TRBJ1-5, the V gene TRBV27; TRBD1 aligns across 11 bases. This CDR3 reads CASSSGQGAYGQPQHF. The CDR3 nucleotides read TGTGCCAGCAGTTCAGGACAGGGGGCGTATGGACAGCCCCAGCATTTT.